The T cell receptor beta chain described here comes from a study of T cells in Graves' hyperthyroidism and ophthalmopathy. Study observations and caveats: Clonotypes that were expanded in thyroid above 0.001 mostly appeared in blood too. Progression to ophthalmopathy was predicted a median of 6.5 months early.

Calling Graves' hyperthyroidism stable meant ophthalmopathy did not progress within 18 months. Each diagnosis drew on symptoms, thyroxine, TRAb, thyroid ultrasound and orbital computed tomography findings. TCR beta CDR3 sequences were amplified from RNA transcripts. HTBI primers drove first-round RT-PCR of the TCR CDR3. One entry per CDR3 protein, called by TCRdb with MiXCR from the multiplex PCR reads. The sample includes about 540,000 distinct CDR3 sequences, about 43% of them seen just once. The ends were cut back, 6 bases at V and 4 bases at J, with 12 bases in the middle. The germline CDR1 and CDR2 sequences are PRHDT and FYEKMQ (reference sequence). The CDR3 is 13 residues long. This clonotype has ten or more counts. Antigen specificity is unknown.

This chain connects TRBV13 to TRBJ2-5; D is tentatively TRBD1 or TRBD2 (5 bases each). Sequenced material: peripheral blood or thyroid tissue (not recorded which). The clonotype was recovered from a woman aged 18-29 years with Graves' hyperthyroidism. This CDR3 reads CASRAMGTETQYF. In DNA, the CDR3 is TGTGCCAGCAGAGCGATGGGGACAGAGACCCAGTACTTC.